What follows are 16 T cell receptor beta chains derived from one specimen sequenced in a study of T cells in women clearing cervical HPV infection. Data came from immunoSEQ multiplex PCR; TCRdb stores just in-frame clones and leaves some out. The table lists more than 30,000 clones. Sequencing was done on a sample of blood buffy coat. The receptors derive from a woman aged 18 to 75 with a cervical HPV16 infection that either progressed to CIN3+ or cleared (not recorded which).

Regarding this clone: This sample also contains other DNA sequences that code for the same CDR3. The CDR3 region is CASTQGRYYGYTF. Incomplete CDR3 DNA: TGTGCCAGTACACAGGGCCGGTACTATGGC. V is TRBV19 and J is TRBJ1-2, with D possibly matching TRBD1 (6 bases). The read ends 3 residues shy of where the CDR3 ends; the end is completed using the germline J gene. CDR1 is LNHDA and CDR2 is SQIVND in the germline V gene (reference sequence). Trimming cost V 7 bases and J 3 bases, with 12 bases left between them. This CDR3 contains 13 residues.

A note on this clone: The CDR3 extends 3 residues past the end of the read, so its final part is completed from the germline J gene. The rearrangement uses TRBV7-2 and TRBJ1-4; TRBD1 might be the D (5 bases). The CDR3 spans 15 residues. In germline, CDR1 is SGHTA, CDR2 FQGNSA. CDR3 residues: CASSKDPSGANVLFF. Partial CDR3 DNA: TGTGCCAGCAGCAAAGACCCCTCTGGGGCCAACGTA.

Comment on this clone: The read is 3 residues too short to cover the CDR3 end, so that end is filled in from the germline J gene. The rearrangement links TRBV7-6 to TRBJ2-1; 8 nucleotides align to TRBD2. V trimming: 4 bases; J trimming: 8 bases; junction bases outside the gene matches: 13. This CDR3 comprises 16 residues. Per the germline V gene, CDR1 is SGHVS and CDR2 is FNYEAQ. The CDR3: CASSSTPSGSGDEQFF. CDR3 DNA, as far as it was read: TGTGCCAGCAGCTCAACCCCCAGCGGGAGTGGAGATGAG.

Partial CDR3 DNA: TGTGCCAGCAGCCACTTGGGACTAGCGGGAGCCCACTCCTACAATGAG. Encoded protein: CASSHLGLAGAHSYNE. The whole CDR3 reads CASSHLGLAGAHSYNEQFF. The chain links TRBV14 to TRBJ2-1; TRBD2 matches 14 bases. The read ends 3 residues shy of where the CDR3 ends; the end is completed using the germline J gene. The length of the CDR3 is 19 residues. Germline loops: CDR1 SGHDN, CDR2 FVKESK. The V segment lost 3 bases and the J segment 0 bases; nucleotides outside the gene matches: 7. The whole variable domain, remainder taken from reference TRBV14 and TRBJ2-1, is EAGVTQFPSHSVIEKGQTVTLRCDPISGHDNLYWYRRVMGKEIKFLLHFVKESKQDESGMPNNRFLAERTGGTYSTLKVQPAELEDSGVYFCASSHLGLAGAHSYNEQFFGPGTRLTVL.

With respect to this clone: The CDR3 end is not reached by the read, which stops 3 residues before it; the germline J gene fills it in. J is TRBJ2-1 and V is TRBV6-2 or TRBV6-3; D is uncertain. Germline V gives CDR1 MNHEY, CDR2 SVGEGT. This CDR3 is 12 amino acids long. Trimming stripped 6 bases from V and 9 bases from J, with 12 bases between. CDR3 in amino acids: CASSILRGEQFF. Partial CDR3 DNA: TGTGCCAGCAGCATACTACGAGGTGAG.

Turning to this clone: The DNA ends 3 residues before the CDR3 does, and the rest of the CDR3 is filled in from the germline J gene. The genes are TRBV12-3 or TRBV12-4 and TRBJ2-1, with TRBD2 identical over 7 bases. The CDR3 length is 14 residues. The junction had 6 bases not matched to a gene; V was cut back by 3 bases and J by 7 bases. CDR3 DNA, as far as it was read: TGTGCCAGCAGTTTGGCTAGCGGACGGAATGAG. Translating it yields CASSLASGRNE. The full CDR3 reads CASSLASGRNEQFF.

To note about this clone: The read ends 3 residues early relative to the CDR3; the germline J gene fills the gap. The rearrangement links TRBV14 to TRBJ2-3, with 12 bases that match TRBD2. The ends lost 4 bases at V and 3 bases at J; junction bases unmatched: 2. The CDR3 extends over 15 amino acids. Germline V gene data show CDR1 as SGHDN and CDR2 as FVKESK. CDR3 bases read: TGTGCCAGCAGCCCCACTAGCGGGAGGACAGATACG. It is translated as CASSPTSGRTDT. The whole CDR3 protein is CASSPTSGRTDTQYF.

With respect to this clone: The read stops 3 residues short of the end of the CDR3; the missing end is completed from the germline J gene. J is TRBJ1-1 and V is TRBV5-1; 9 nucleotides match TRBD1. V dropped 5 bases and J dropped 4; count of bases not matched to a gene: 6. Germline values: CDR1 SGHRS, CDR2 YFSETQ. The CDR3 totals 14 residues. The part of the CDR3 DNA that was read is TGCGCCAGCAGTCGGACAGGGGAGGGCACTGAA. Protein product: CASSRTGEGTE. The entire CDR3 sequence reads CASSRTGEGTEAFF.

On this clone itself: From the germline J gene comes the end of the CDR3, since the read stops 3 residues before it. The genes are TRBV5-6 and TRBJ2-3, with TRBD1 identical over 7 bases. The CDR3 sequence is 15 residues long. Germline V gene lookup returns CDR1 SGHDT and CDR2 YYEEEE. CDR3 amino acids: CASSRFGRGNQPQYF. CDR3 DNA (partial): TGTGCCAGCAGCCGCTTCGGCAGGGGGAATCAGCCG.

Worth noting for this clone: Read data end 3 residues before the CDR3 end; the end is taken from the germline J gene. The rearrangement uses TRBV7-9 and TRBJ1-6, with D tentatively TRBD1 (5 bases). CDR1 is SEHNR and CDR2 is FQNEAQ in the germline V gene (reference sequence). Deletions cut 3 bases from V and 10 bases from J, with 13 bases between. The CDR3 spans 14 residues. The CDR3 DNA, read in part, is TGTGCCAGCAGCTTCGCCGGGGGGAACTCACCC. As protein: CASSFAGGNSP. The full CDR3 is CASSFAGGNSPLHF.

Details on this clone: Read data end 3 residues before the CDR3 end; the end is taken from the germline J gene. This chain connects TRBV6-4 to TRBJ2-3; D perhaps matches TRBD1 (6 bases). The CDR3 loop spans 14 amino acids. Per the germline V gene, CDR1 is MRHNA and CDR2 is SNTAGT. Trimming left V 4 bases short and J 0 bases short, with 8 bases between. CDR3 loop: CASSAGASTDTQYF. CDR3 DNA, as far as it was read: TGTGCCAGCAGTGCAGGGGCTAGCACAGATACG.

The CDR3 is CASTRLAGTYNEQFF. The CDR3 DNA, read in part, is TGTGCCAGCACCAGACTAGCGGGCACCTACAATGAG. V gene TRBV7-6 combines with J gene TRBJ2-1; TRBD2 matches at 10 bases. The read terminates 3 residues before the CDR3 end, so the remaining end is supplied by the germline J gene. V lost 7 bases, J lost 2 bases, and 5 bases stayed unmatched. Germline assignment: CDR1 SGHVS and CDR2 FNYEAQ. The CDR3 contains 15 residues.

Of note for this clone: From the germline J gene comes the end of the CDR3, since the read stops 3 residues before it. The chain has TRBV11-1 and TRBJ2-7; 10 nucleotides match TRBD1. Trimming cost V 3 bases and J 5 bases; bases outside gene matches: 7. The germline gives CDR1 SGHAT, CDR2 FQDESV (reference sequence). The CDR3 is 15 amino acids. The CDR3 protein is CASSFGTGDIHEQYF. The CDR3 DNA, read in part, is TGTGCCAGCAGCTTTGGGACAGGGGACATACACGAG.

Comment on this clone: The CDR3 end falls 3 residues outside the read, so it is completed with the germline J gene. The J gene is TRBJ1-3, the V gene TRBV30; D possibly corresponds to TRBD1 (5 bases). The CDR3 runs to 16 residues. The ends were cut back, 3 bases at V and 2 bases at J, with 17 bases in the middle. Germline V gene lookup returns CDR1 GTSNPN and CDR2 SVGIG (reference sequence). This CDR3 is CAWSPPAGIPGNTIYF. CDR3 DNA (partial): TGTGCCTGGAGCCCACCGGCAGGGATTCCTGGAAACACC. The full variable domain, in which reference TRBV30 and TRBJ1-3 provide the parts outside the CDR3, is SQTIHQWPATLVQPVGSPLSLECTVEGTSNPNLYWYRQAAGRGLQLLFYSVGIGQISSEVPQNLSASRPQDRQFILSSKKLLLSDSGFYLCAWSPPAGIPGNTIYFGEGSWLTVV.

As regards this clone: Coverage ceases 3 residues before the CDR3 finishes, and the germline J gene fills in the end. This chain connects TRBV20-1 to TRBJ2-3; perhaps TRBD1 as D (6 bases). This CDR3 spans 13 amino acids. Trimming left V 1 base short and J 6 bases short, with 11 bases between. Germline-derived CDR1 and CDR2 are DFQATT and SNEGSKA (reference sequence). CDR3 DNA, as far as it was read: TGCAGTGCTAGAGTGCCTAGGGGGGATACG. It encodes CSARVPRGDT. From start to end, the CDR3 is CSARVPRGDTQYF.

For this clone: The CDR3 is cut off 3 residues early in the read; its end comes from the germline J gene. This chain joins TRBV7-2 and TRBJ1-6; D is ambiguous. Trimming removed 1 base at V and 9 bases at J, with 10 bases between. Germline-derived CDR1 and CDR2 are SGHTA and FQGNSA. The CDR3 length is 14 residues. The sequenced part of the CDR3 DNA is TGTGCCAGCAGCTTAGACCCGGGTTTTTCACCC. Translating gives CASSLDPGFSP. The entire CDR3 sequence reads CASSLDPGFSPLHF.